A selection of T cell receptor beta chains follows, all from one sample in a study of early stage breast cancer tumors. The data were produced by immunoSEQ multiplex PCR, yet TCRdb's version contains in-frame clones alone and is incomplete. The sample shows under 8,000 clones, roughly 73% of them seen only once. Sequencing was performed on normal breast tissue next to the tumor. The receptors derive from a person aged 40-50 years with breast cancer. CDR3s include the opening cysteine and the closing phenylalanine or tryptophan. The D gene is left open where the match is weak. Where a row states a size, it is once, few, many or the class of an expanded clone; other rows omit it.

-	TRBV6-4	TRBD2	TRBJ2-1	CASSSGSYNEQFF	TGTGCCAGCAGTAGCGGGAGTTACAATGAGCAGTTCTTC
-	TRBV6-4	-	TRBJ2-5	CARIVRQGLRETQYF	TGTGCCAGGATCGTTCGGCAGGGGCTACGAGAGACCCAGTACTTC
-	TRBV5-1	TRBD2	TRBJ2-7	CASNWGLAGGDEQYF	TGCGCCAGCAATTGGGGACTAGCGGGGGGTGACGAGCAGTACTTC
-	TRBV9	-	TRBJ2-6	CASSVDVPGTGANVLTF	TGTGCCAGCAGCGTAGACGTTCCCGGTACTGGGGCCAACGTCCTGACTTTC
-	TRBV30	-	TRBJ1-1	CAWSVNGLNTEAFF	TGTGCCTGGAGTGTAAATGGACTGAACACTGAAGCTTTCTTT
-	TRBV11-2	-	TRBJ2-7	CASSLFAGQGNGESYEQYF	TGTGCCAGCAGCTTGTTTGCCGGGCAGGGGAATGGGGAATCTTACGAGCAGTACTTC
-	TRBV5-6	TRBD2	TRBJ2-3	CASSIGFGSGRADTQYF	TGTGCCAGCAGTATTGGGTTTGGTAGCGGGAGGGCAGATACGCAGTATTTT
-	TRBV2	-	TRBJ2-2	CASTLNTGELFF	TGTGCCAGCACACTTAACACCGGGGAGCTGTTTTTT
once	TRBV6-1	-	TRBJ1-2	CASSDTTEDYGYTF	TGTGCCAGCAGTGATACGACGGAGGACTATGGCTACACCTTC
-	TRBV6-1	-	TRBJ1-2	CASSVGPYGYTF	TGTGCCAGCAGTGTGGGACCTTATGGCTACACCTTC
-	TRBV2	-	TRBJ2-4	CASSEGVEYLGIQYF	TGTGCCAGCAGCGAAGGGGTCGAGTACTTAGGCATTCAGTACTTC
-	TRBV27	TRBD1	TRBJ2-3	CASSSGGYTDTQYF	TGTGCCAGCAGTTCAGGGGGATACACAGATACGCAGTATTTT
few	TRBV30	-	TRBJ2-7	CAWRKVYEQYF	TGTGCCTGGAGGAAGGTTTACGAGCAGTACTTC
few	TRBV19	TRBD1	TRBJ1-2	CASIPGQGIVGYTF	TGTGCCAGTATACCGGGACAGGGGATAGTTGGCTACACCTTC
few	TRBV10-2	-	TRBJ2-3	CASSINRGGITDTQYF	TGCGCCAGCAGTATCAATCGTGGGGGTATCACAGATACGCAGTATTTT
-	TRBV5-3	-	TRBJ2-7	CASTQQGSEQYF	TGTGCCAGCACCCAGCAGGGGAGCGAGCAGTACTTC
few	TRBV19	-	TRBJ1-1	CASSTYRAPTEAFF	TGTGCCAGTAGTACCTACAGGGCCCCCACTGAAGCTTTCTTT
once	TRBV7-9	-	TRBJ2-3	CASSPGSSLDTQYF	TGTGCCAGCAGCCCGGGATCTAGCTTAGATACGCAGTATTTT
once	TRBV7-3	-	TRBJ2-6	CASSPSSGANVLTF	TGTGCCAGCAGTCCAAGCTCTGGGGCCAACGTCCTGACTTTC
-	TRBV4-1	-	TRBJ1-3	CASSPGQIQTGNTIYF	TGCGCCAGCAGCCCCGGACAGATACAAACTGGAAACACCATATATTTT
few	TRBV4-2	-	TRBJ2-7	CASSQTDSSYEQYF	TGTGCCAGCAGCCAGACCGATAGCTCCTACGAGCAGTACTTC
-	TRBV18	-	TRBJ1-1	CASSPWRSMNTEAFF	TGTGCCAGCTCACCATGGAGGTCGATGAACACTGAAGCTTTCTTT
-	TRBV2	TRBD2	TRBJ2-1	CASSLGTSGYNEQFF	TGTGCCAGCAGCCTTGGGACTAGCGGCTACAATGAGCAGTTCTTC
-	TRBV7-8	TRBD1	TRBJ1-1	CASSLADDRVTEAFF	TGTGCCAGCAGCTTAGCAGACGACAGGGTGACTGAAGCTTTCTTT
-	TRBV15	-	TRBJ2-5	CATRPGTVDGETQYF	TGTGCCACCAGACCCGGGACGGTCGATGGAGAGACCCAGTACTTC
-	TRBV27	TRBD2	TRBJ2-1	CASRPLAGGGYNEQFF	TGTGCCAGCAGGCCTCTAGCGGGAGGGGGCTACAATGAGCAGTTCTTC
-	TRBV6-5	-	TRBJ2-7	CASSYPGRSSYEQYF	TGTGCCAGCAGTTACCCGGGACGGAGCTCCTACGAGCAGTACTTC
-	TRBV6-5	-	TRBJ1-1	CASSYSPDREAFF	TGTGCCAGCAGTTACTCGCCCGACAGAGAAGCTTTCTTT
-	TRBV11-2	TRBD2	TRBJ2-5	CASSLGLARETQYF	TGTGCCAGCAGCTTAGGACTAGCCAGGGAGACCCAGTACTTC
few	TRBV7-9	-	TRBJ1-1	CASSLALGNTEAFF	TGTGCCAGCAGCTTAGCGCTAGGGAACACTGAAGCTTTCTTT
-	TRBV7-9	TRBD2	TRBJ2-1	CASSQQGLAFLSEQFF	TGTGCCAGCAGCCAACAGGGACTAGCCTTCCTTAGTGAGCAGTTCTTC
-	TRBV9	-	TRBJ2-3	CASSPDWDTQYF	TGTGCCAGCAGCCCGGACTGGGATACGCAGTATTTT
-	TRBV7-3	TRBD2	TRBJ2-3	CASSLRGRGETRTDTQYF	TGTGCCAGCAGCTTAAGAGGGCGGGGGGAAACGCGCACAGATACGCAGTATTTT
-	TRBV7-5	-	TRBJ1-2	CASSLRGQGVEGYTF	TGTGCCAGCAGCTTACGCGGACAGGGCGTGGAAGGCTACACCTTC
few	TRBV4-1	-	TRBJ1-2	CASIQRGYGYTF	TGCGCCAGCATTCAAAGGGGGTATGGCTACACCTTC
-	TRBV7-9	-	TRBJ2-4	CASSPTGGTKNIQYF	TGTGCCAGCAGCCCTACCGGGGGAACCAAAAACATTCAGTACTTC
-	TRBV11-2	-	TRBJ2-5	CASSLALEGQYF	TGTGCCAGCAGCTTAGCTTTGGAGGGCCAGTACTTC
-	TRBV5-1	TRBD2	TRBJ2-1	CASSSRLAGAGEQFF	TGCGCCAGCAGCTCCCGACTAGCGGGAGCTGGTGAGCAGTTCTTC
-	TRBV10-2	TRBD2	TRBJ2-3	CASSEFETSGTDTQYF	TGCGCCAGCAGTGAGTTCGAGACTAGCGGCACAGATACGCAGTATTTT
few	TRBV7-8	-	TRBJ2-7	CASSFDRNSYEQYF	TGTGCCAGCAGCTTCGACAGAAACTCCTACGAGCAGTACTTC
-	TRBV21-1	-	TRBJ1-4	CASRMYIATRHNEKLFF	TGTGCCAGCAGAATGTACATAGCTACAAGGCATAATGAAAAACTGTTTTTT
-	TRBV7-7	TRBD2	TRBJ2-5	CASSLGLAGVGEQYF	TGTGCTAGCAGCTTAGGGCTAGCGGGAGTAGGGGAGCAGTACTTC
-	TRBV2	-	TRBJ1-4	CASVREPSEKLFF	TGTGCCAGCGTCCGGGAGCCGAGTGAAAAACTGTTTTTT
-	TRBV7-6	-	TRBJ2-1	CASVPGPQENEQFF	TGTGCCAGCGTGCCGGGACCCCAGGAAAATGAGCAGTTCTTC
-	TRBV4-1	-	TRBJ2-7	CASSQRAGATSYEQYF	TGCGCCAGCAGCCAGCGGGCAGGGGCAACTTCCTACGAGCAGTACTTC
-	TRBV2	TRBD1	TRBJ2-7	CASSPTGALDEQYF	TGTGCCAGCAGCCCCACAGGGGCCCTAGACGAGCAGTACTTC